A selection of T cell receptor beta chains follows, all from one sample in a study of blood T cell repertoires in COVID-19. The data were produced by immunoSEQ multiplex PCR, yet TCRdb's version contains in-frame clones alone and is incomplete. The profile shows about 140,000 clones, approximately 78% of them singletons. Sequenced: peripheral blood. The receptor source for this set is a man between 60 and 75 years old who had recovered from COVID-19. Both conserved end residues are part of each CDR3. D genes are given only for firm matches. Clone size is stated in some rows and not others, as once, few, many or a class when expanded.

j_call clone_size v_call d_call cdr3_nt cdr3_aa
TRBJ2-1 NA TRBV7-2 TRBD1 TGTGCCAGCAGCTTTCGACAGGGGGCGTCGACGAGCTCCTACAATGAGCAGTTCTTC CASSFRQGASTSSYNEQFF
TRBJ1-2 NA TRBV21-1 NA TGTGCCAGCAGCAAAGGGCAGGGGGGTAACTATGGCTACACCTTC CASSKGQGGNYGYTF
TRBJ1-2 NA TRBV24-1 NA TGTGCCACCAGTGATTTTGGGGCCGACTATGGCTACACCTTC CATSDFGADYGYTF
TRBJ2-7 NA TRBV6-5 NA TGTGCCAGCACCCCCGAGGGGACTGGCTCCTACGAGCAGTACTTC CASTPEGTGSYEQYF
TRBJ1-1 NA TRBV30 NA TGTGCCTGGAGTGCCCAGGGCGGTACTGAAGCTTTCTTT CAWSAQGGTEAFF
TRBJ1-4 NA TRBV7-3 NA TGTGCCAGCAGCTTACATGCTGGGGGGGAACTGTTTTTT CASSLHAGGELFF
TRBJ1-5 few TRBV30 NA TGTGCCTGGAGTGTTCGGGATCTCAATCAGCCCCAGCATTTT CAWSVRDLNQPQHF
TRBJ1-5 NA TRBV2 NA TGTGCCAGCAGTGAACGGACAGAACAGCCCCAGCATTTT CASSERTEQPQHF
TRBJ2-4 few TRBV4-1 TRBD1 TGCGCCAGCAGCCAAGAGGAGAAGGGGGCGCCCCACTTC CASSQEEKGAPHF
TRBJ2-7 NA TRBV6-6 TRBD2 TGTGCCAGCAGGATAGCGGGAGGAACCTACGAGCAGTACTTC CASRIAGGTYEQYF
TRBJ2-7 NA TRBV5-1 NA TGCGCCAGCGGGGCAGGGGACACCTACGAGCAGTACTTC CASGAGDTYEQYF
TRBJ1-1 NA TRBV24-1 NA TGTGCCACCCTGGGACAAAGGGGCACTGAAGCTTTCTTT CATLGQRGTEAFF
TRBJ2-4 once TRBV4-2 TRBD1 TGTGCCAGCAGCCATACAGGGGTAGCCAAAAACATTCAGTACTTC CASSHTGVAKNIQYF
TRBJ1-1 NA TRBV5-1 NA TGCGCCAGCAGCCCCTCCCATACAGGAAACACTGAAGCTTTCTTT CASSPSHTGNTEAFF
TRBJ2-2 NA TRBV28 NA TGTGCCAGCAGTTCCGTACCTAAAACCCAGGGGCGGCCGAACACCGGGGAGCTGTTTTTT CASSSVPKTQGRPNTGELFF
TRBJ2-1 few TRBV24-1 NA TGTGCCACCAGTGAAGCGTCCGTAGGGGACAATGAGCAGTTCTTC CATSEASVGDNEQFF
TRBJ2-7 NA TRBV11-3 TRBD2 TGTGCCAGCAGCTTAGAAGGCGGGAGCTCGAACGAGCAGTACTTC CASSLEGGSSNEQYF
TRBJ1-6 once TRBV6-5 TRBD1 TGTGCCAGCAGTTCCGAGGGACAGGGGGCGGGTTCACCCCTCCACTTT CASSSEGQGAGSPLHF
TRBJ2-1 NA TRBV19 TRBD1 TGTGCCAGTAGTACGACCGGGACAGGGAATGAGCAGTTCTTC CASSTTGTGNEQFF
TRBJ2-5 few TRBV7-2 NA TGTGCCAGCAGCTTAAGAGTTCGTGAGACCCAGTACTTC CASSLRVRETQYF
TRBJ2-7 NA TRBV10-3 NA TGTGCCATCAGTGAGTCAATGGCAAGCTCCTACGAGCAGTACTTC CAISESMASSYEQYF
TRBJ1-1 few TRBV18 TRBD1 TGTGCCAGCTCCTACGGACAGGGAGGTGGTGAAGCTTTCTTT CASSYGQGGGEAFF
TRBJ1-2 NA TRBV4-3 NA TGCGCCAGCAGCCAAGATTGGGGCAGCTCGGCGGACCGATTCAACTATGGCTACACCTTC CASSQDWGSSADRFNYGYTF
TRBJ2-5 NA TRBV10-3 NA TGTGCCATCAGTGAGTCAGCGGGAGAGACCCAGTACTTC CAISESAGETQYF
TRBJ1-3 NA TRBV28 TRBD1 TGTGCCAGCAGTCCCACAGGGGGCCAAGGAAACACCATATATTTT CASSPTGGQGNTIYF
TRBJ2-7 NA TRBV19 TRBD1 TGTGCCAGTAGTATATCTACAGGGGTACTCGACGAGCAGTACTTC CASSISTGVLDEQYF
TRBJ2-1 NA TRBV6-2/TRBV6-3 TRBD2 TGTGCCAGCAGTCTTGCTAGCGGGAGAGGAACCAATGAGCAGTTCTTC CASSLASGRGTNEQFF
TRBJ2-7 once TRBV18 NA TGTGCCAGCTCACCATTAGAAGAGCAGTACTTC CASSPLEEQYF
TRBJ2-2 NA TRBV24-1 TRBD2 TGTGCCACCAGTGACCCTAGCGGGAGGTCCGACACCGGGGAGCTGTTTTTT CATSDPSGRSDTGELFF
TRBJ1-1 NA TRBV6-1 TRBD1 TGTGCCAGCAGTGAGCGACAGGGAATCGAGGTTGAAGCTTTCTTT CASSERQGIEVEAFF
TRBJ1-3 NA TRBV6-6 NA TGTGCCAGCACCAAAGGGAGGGTTTATGACACCATATATTTT CASTKGRVYDTIYF
TRBJ2-5 NA TRBV5-1 TRBD2 TGCGCCAGCAGCTTGGGGGGGGGTCCAGAGACCCAGTACTTC CASSLGGGPETQYF